One sample yielded the 28 T cell receptor beta chains listed below, sequenced in a study of shared clonotypes between healthy human individuals. Measured with immunoSEQ multiplex PCR; TCRdb has only the in-frame clones, and not every one. Found here are 2 million to 2.5 million clones, around 90% of them singletons; the top ten hold 0.37%. Sequencing was carried out using naive CD4+ T cells from PBMCs. Subset here: CD45RA+ positively selected. The receptors derive from a man aged 18 to 30 in good health. Some clones in this sample may be carry-over from other donors' samples.

This clone was seen only once. The rearrangement joins TRBV25-1 to TRBJ2-7, with 7 bases aligning to TRBD1. The V and J ends lost 6 bases and 3 bases, in that order; junction bases with no gene match: 8. The CDR3 has 14 residues. CDR1 MGHDK and CDR2 SYGVNS come from the germline V gene. The CDR3 DNA reads TGTGCCAGCAGGATGGACAGGCATTACTACGAGCAGTACTTC. The encoded protein is CASRMDRHYYEQYF.

The V call is TRBV2, the J call TRBJ2-7; 8 bases are a match to TRBD1. Trimming cost V 6 bases and J 1 base; bases outside gene matches: 11. The CDR3 is 16 amino acids. Germline V gene data show CDR1 as SNHLY and CDR2 as FYNNEI. The CDR3: CASRSTPGQASYEQYF. For the CDR3, the DNA is TGTGCCAGCAGGTCTACGCCGGGACAGGCGTCCTACGAGCAGTACTTC.

The chain links TRBV27 to TRBJ2-7, with 11 bases identical to TRBD2. The CDR3 contains 14 residues. V trimming: 6 bases; J trimming: 6 bases; junction bases outside the gene matches: 7. Germline V CDR1 and CDR2: MNHEY, SMNVEV (reference sequence). The CDR3 nucleotides read TGTGCCAGCAGCCTACTAGCGGGAGAACTCGAGCAGTACTTC. This codes for CASSLLAGELEQYF.

The chain combines TRBV18 with TRBJ2-5, with D possibly matching TRBD1 (6 bases). This CDR3 has 15 residues. Germline CDR1 reads KGHSH; CDR2 reads LQKENI. V was trimmed by 3 bases and J by 2 bases, leaving 13 bases between them. CDR3 amino acids: CASSPNTGQQETQYF. The CDR3 DNA is TGTGCCAGCTCACCGAATACTGGACAGCAAGAGACCCAGTACTTC.

V is TRBV7-9 and J is TRBJ1-4, with TRBD1 identical over 8 bases. V was clipped by 5 bases and J by 6 bases; unmatched bases: 8. Per germline, CDR1 SEHNR and CDR2 FQNEAQ (reference sequence). CDR3 length equals 15 residues. The CDR3 DNA is TGTGCCAGCAGCCGAATCACAGGGGGTGATGAAAAACTGTTTTTT. The encoded protein is CASSRITGGDEKLFF.

The genes are TRBV11-3 and TRBJ2-3; the match to TRBD2 covers 9 bases. Germline trimming cut 5 bases from V and 2 bases from J; bases unmatched to any gene: 8. The CDR3 runs to 16 residues. CDR1 and CDR2 from the germline V gene are SGHNT and YENEEA. CDR3 region: CASSQKTSGTTDTQYF. CDR3 coding DNA: TGTGCCAGCAGCCAAAAGACTAGCGGAACCACAGATACGCAGTATTTT.

V gene TRBV15 combines with J gene TRBJ1-4; TRBD1 matches 9 bases. CDR1 and CDR2 from the germline V gene are LNHNV and YYDKDF (reference sequence). The CDR3 length is 18 residues. Trimming took 1 base from V and 1 from J; bases not matched to a gene: 7. The CDR3 here is CATSRGHRGRITNEKLFF. In DNA, the CDR3 is TGTGCCACCAGCAGAGGTCACAGGGGGCGCATAACTAATGAAAAACTGTTTTTT.

The chain uses TRBV28 and TRBJ2-3, with 7 bases that match TRBD2. The CDR3 has 16 residues. The ends lost 5 bases at V and 3 bases at J; junction bases unmatched: 11. Germline V gene sequence: CDR1 MDHEN, CDR2 SYDVKM. DNA for the CDR3: TGTGCCAGCAGTCCACCAATGGCGGGAGTGACAGATACGCAGTATTTT. It encodes CASSPPMAGVTDTQYF.

The chain couples TRBV9 to TRBJ2-1; no reliable D call. This CDR3 comprises 19 residues. The ends were cut back, 3 bases at V and 0 bases at J, with 22 bases in the middle. Germline V CDR1 and CDR2: SGDLS, YYNGEE. The CDR3 is CASSAQAWRPSSSYNEQFF. The CDR3 DNA sequence: TGTGCCAGCAGCGCCCAAGCCTGGCGGCCATCGAGCTCCTACAATGAGCAGTTCTTC.

As to this clone: The sample contains more than one DNA sequence encoding this CDR3. The rearrangement uses TRBV15 and TRBJ1-1; no definite D call. The CDR3 extends over 13 amino acids. Deletions cut 1 base from V and 1 base from J, with 4 bases between. Per germline, CDR1 LNHNV and CDR2 YYDKDF (reference sequence). CDR3 protein: CATSRVPNTEAFF. CDR3 in DNA: TGTGCCACCAGCAGAGTCCCGAACACTGAAGCTTTCTTT.

This chain links TRBV30 with TRBJ1-2; tentative D call: TRBD1 (6 bases). CDR3 size: 15 residues. Germline values: CDR1 GTSNPN, CDR2 SVGIG (reference sequence). V lost 2 bases to trimming and J lost 2 bases, with 15 bases between them. CDR3 in DNA: TGTGCCTGGAGTTCGTCGGCCAGGGGAAACTATGGCTACACCTTC. Translation gives CAWSSSARGNYGYTF.

This rearrangement joins TRBV7-2 to TRBJ1-1; 8 nucleotides line up with TRBD1. V shed 5 bases, J shed 5 bases, and the junction held 7 bases outside the gene matches. The length of the CDR3 is 14 residues. CDR1 and CDR2 from the germline V gene are SGHTA and FQGNSA. The CDR3 DNA is TGTGCCAGCAGCACAGGGGGGGGGAGGACTGAAGCTTTCTTT. Its translation: CASSTGGGRTEAFF.

This rearrangement joins TRBV4-2 to TRBJ2-3; D may be TRBD1 or TRBD2 (5 bases each). Trimming removed 1 base from V and 5 bases from J, with 13 bases in between. The CDR3 contains 15 residues. Germline loops: CDR1 LGHNA, CDR2 YNFKEQ. The CDR3 bases are TGTGCCAGCAGCCAAGCACCTGTTGGGGGAGATACGCAGTATTTT. As protein: CASSQAPVGGDTQYF.

Comment on this clone: Compared with germline, one end of the junction differs, possibly owing to a read error. Other nucleotide sequences from this sample produce the same CDR3. The chain joins TRBV2 to TRBJ1-2; D not certain. The length of the CDR3 is 11 residues. The germline gives CDR1 SNHLY, CDR2 FYNNEI. The CDR3 nucleotides read TGTGCCAGCAGAGAAGAGGGAGGCTACACCTTC. Its translation: CASREEGGYTF. The whole variable domain, remainder taken from reference TRBV2 and TRBJ1-2, is EPEVTQTPSHQVTQMGQEVILRCVPISNHLYFYWYRQILGQKVEFLVSFYNNEISEKSEIFDDQFSVERPDGSNFTLKIRSTKLEDSAMYFCASREEGGYTFGSGTRLTVV.

The CDR3 loop reads CASSFGELAGGGPYNEQFF. The DNA for the CDR3 is TGTGCCAGCAGCTTCGGGGAACTAGCGGGAGGTGGGCCCTACAATGAGCAGTTCTTC. The chain recombines TRBV7-8 with TRBJ2-1, with TRBD2 matching 12 bases. Germline CDR1 and CDR2: SGHVS and FQNEAQ. The ends lost 3 bases at V and 2 bases at J; junction bases unmatched: 11. This CDR3 is built from 19 residues.

J is TRBJ2-7 and V is TRBV6-4, with 9 bases that match TRBD1. The J segment lost 3 bases and the V segment lost 10 bases, leaving 7 bases of the junction unmatched. CDR3 length equals 13 residues. The V gene's germline CDR1 is MRHNA and CDR2 SNTAGT. CDR3 bases: TGTGCCACAGGTCTGGGACAGGGCTACGAGCAGTACTTC. Translated, it gives CATGLGQGYEQYF.

V usage is TRBV28 and J usage is TRBJ1-1; no reliable D call. Germline CDR1 and CDR2: MDHEN and SYDVKM. The V and J ends lost 5 bases and 11 bases respectively, with 12 bases between them. This CDR3 comprises 11 residues. The CDR3 bases are TGTGCCAGCAGTCTTAGGGAGGATGCTTTCTTT. Amino acids: CASSLREDAFF.

The chain joins TRBV18 to TRBJ2-1, with a weak D call TRBD1 (6 bases). V lost 2 bases to trimming and J lost 6 bases, with 14 bases between them. The germline V gene encodes CDR1 KGHSH and CDR2 LQKENI. This CDR3 region has 15 residues. The chain's CDR3 is CASSPRTAFSNEQFF. Here the CDR3 DNA reads TGTGCCAGCTCACCAAGGACAGCCTTCTCCAATGAGCAGTTCTTC.

DNA of the CDR3: TGTGCCAGCAGGGACAGGGAGGGTTCGGATACGCAGTATTTT. As protein: CASRDREGSDTQYF. V usage is TRBV2 and J usage is TRBJ2-3, with D possibly TRBD1 on 8 matching bases. This CDR3 spans 14 amino acids. Germline CDR1 and CDR2: SNHLY and FYNNEI. V lost 6 bases and J lost 6, with 16 bases in between.

In this sample, this clone turned up once. V gene TRBV7-8 combines with J gene TRBJ1-4, with TRBD1 matching 8 bases. The CDR3 is 19 residues long. Germline CDR1 reads SGHVS; CDR2 reads FQNEAQ. Germline trimming cut 5 bases from V and 4 bases from J; bases unmatched to any gene: 18. The DNA of the CDR3 is TGTGCCAGCAGCGCCGACAGGGGCTGGAGACCGGTTTTTAATGAAAAACTGTTTTTT. As protein: CASSADRGWRPVFNEKLFF.

On this clone: The sample has other DNA sequences that encode this CDR3 too. This chain uses TRBV5-1 with TRBJ2-1; D call uncertain. V was trimmed by 1 base and J by 7 bases, leaving 9 bases between them. Germline CDR1 is SGHRS and CDR2 is YFSETQ. The CDR3 is 13 residues long. Here the CDR3 reads CASSLSPGNEQFF. CDR3 DNA sequence: TGCGCCAGCAGCTTGTCCCCAGGAAATGAGCAGTTCTTC.

This clone is a singleton in its sample. The J gene is TRBJ2-5, the V gene TRBV5-6; possibly TRBD1 or TRBD2 for D (6 bases each). CDR3 length: 17 residues. The V end lost 0 bases, the J end lost 5 bases, and 20 bases lay between the germline ends. The germline CDR1 and CDR2 sequences are SGHDT and YYEEEE. The CDR3, as DNA: TGTGCCAGCAGCTTGGTAGGGGGAACGGGACTCGGGGAGACCCAGTACTTC. It specifies CASSLVGGTGLGETQYF. Variable domain in full (rest from reference TRBV5-6 and TRBJ2-5): DAGVTQSPTHLIKTRGQQVTLRCSPKSGHDTVSWYQQALGQGPQFIFQYYEEEERQRGNFPDRFSGHQFPNYSSELNVNALLLGDSALYLCASSLVGGTGLGETQYFGPGTRLLVL.

The gene calls are TRBV7-3 and TRBJ2-5; D not certain. Trimming pared 3 bases from V and 1 base from J, leaving 3 bases between. The length of the CDR3 is 12 residues. Germline CDR1 is SGHTA and CDR2 is FQGTGA. The CDR3 loop reads CASSFPQETQYF. Written as DNA, the CDR3 is TGTGCCAGCAGCTTCCCCCAAGAGACCCAGTACTTC.

The chain carries TRBV5-1 and TRBJ1-1, with 8 positions matching TRBD1. Trimming at V came to 4 bases and at J to 1 base, leaving 3 bases not matched to a gene. The CDR3 runs 14 residues. The germline gives CDR1 SGHRS, CDR2 YFSETQ. The CDR3 is CASSIDRGNTEAFF. The CDR3 DNA is TGCGCCAGCAGCATCGACAGGGGGAACACTGAAGCTTTCTTT. Drawing the rest from reference TRBV5-1 and TRBJ1-1, the complete variable domain is KAGVTQTPRYLIKTRGQQVTLSCSPISGHRSVSWYQQTPGQGLQFLFEYFSETQRNKGNFPGRFSGRQFSNSRSEMNVSTLELGDSALYLCASSIDRGNTEAFFGQGTRLTVV.

The chain recombines TRBV25-1 with TRBJ2-1, with TRBD2 matching 11 bases. This CDR3 spans 17 amino acids. Trimming at V came to 1 base and at J to 0 bases, leaving 2 bases not matched to a gene. Germline CDR1 is MGHDK and CDR2 is SYGVNS. The CDR3 DNA reads as TGTGCCAGCAGTGAATCAACTAGCGGGAGCTCCTACAATGAGCAGTTCTTC. This translates into CASSESTSGSSYNEQFF.

The rearrangement links TRBV7-9 to TRBJ1-2; TRBD1 is a possible D gene (6 bases). Per germline, CDR1 SEHNR and CDR2 FQNEAQ (reference sequence). V was shortened by 5 bases and J by 6 bases, with 19 bases between the two germline ends. The CDR3 is made up of 15 amino acids. CDR3 nucleotides: TGTGCCAGCAGCCCGAGGAGGGGGGGCTTTGATGGCTACACCTTC. Protein: CASSPRRGGFDGYTF.

This chain joins TRBV6-1 and TRBJ2-3; 8 positions agree with TRBD2. After removal of 9 bases from V and 0 bases from J, the junction contained 8 bases not matched to a gene. Germline CDR1 is MNHNS and CDR2 is SASEGT. This CDR3 contains 15 residues. The CDR3 DNA reads as TGTGCCAGTCGGAGTAGCGGGATCAGCACAGATACGCAGTATTTT. Protein product: CASRSSGISTDTQYF.

The V call is TRBV4-3, the J call TRBJ2-1; the match to TRBD2 covers 8 bases. The CDR3 is 19 residues long. CDR1 is LGHNA, CDR2 YSLEER, per germline. Unmatched junction bases numbered 17, after V lost 4 bases and J lost 3 bases. The CDR3 DNA follows: TGCGCCAGCAGCCTCGCCGTGGCAGCGGGAGACCCCCTCTACAATGAGCAGTTCTTC. Translating it yields CASSLAVAAGDPLYNEQFF.